The next 17 T cell receptor beta chains were all read from a single sample in a study of metastatic and nonmetastatic thyroid tumors (dated by TCRdb to between 2020 and 2021). Before undergoing thyroid surgery, none of the patients had been given any kind of treatment. Library preparation employed PCR. The sample was run on an Illumina HiSeq 4000. Through fastp at Q25 and MiXCR, TCRdb rebuilt clones from the public reads, retaining in-frame beta chains. The sample yields approximately 40,000 clones; less than 25% were counted once. Around 15% of the sample is held by the ten biggest clonotypes. Input material: blood. The receptors originated from a female donor with papillary thyroid cancer or a benign thyroid nodule (not recorded which). Some clones in this sample may be carry-over from other donors' samples.

This CDR3 reads CASSPWYSSINQPQYF. CDR3 coding DNA: TGTGCCAGCTCACCATGGTACAGTAGTATCAATCAGCCCCAGTATTTT. The chain joins TRBV18 to TRBJ1-5; D call uncertain. The end of the DNA is better explained by TRBJ2-3, so the J call may be wrong. Per germline, CDR1 KGHSH and CDR2 LQKENI. This CDR3 region has 16 residues.

This clone was recorded many times. The chain employs TRBV6-1 and TRBJ2-5; unclear D gene. The germline V gene encodes CDR1 MNHNS and CDR2 SASEGT. There are 13 residues in the CDR3. V lost 1 base to trimming and J lost 5 bases, with 8 bases between them. CDR3 protein: CASSEVLGETQYF. For the CDR3, the DNA is TGTGCCAGCAGTGAAGTCTTGGGGGAGACCCAGTACTTC.

In its sample, this clone ranks as medium-sized (0.01 to 0.1%). The CDR3 here is CASSSHYEQYF. The CDR3 DNA is TGTGCCAGCAGTTCACACTACGAGCAGTACTTC. The chain links TRBV28 to TRBJ2-7; D gene ambiguous. The CDR3 consists of 11 residues. V was trimmed by 4 bases and J by 3 bases, leaving 4 bases between them. Per the germline V gene, CDR1 is MDHEN and CDR2 is SYDVKM.

The table lists this clone with many counts. The chain couples TRBV2 to TRBJ2-3, with 11 bases aligning to TRBD2. This CDR3 comprises 15 residues. Germline V gene sequence: CDR1 SNHLY, CDR2 FYNNEI. The V and J ends lost 8 bases and 3 bases, in that order; junction bases with no gene match: 7. The CDR3 spells CASATSGSGTDTQYF. Written as DNA, the CDR3 is TGTGCCAGCGCTACTAGCGGGAGTGGAACAGATACGCAGTATTTT.

The V call is TRBV5-1, the J call TRBJ2-7, with 8 bases matching TRBD2. The germline CDR1 and CDR2 sequences are SGHRS and YFSETQ. The junction had 10 bases not matched to a gene; V was cut back by 5 bases and J by 6 bases. The length of the CDR3 is 14 residues. CDR3 sequence (DNA): TGCGCCAGCAGTTTTAGCGGGAACGGGGGCGAGCAGTACTTC. Its protein product is CASSFSGNGGEQYF.

This clone was counted ten times or more. This chain connects TRBV4-1 to TRBJ2-7, with 8 positions matching TRBD2. Germline V lookup: CDR1 MGHRA, CDR2 YSYEKL. With 3 bases clipped from V and 1 base from J, the junction kept 5 bases outside the gene matches. The CDR3 runs to 15 residues. CDR3 coding DNA: TGCGCCAGCAGCCAGATTAGCGGGATATCCTACGAGCAGTACTTC. Protein sequence: CASSQISGISYEQYF.

This chain uses TRBV7-2 with TRBJ2-1; either TRBD1 or TRBD2 may fit D (5 bases each). V was clipped by 4 bases and J by 10 bases, with 20 bases between them. In germline, CDR1 is SGHTA, CDR2 FQGNSA. The CDR3 is 15 amino acids. The CDR3 loop reads CASSSAGADAREQFF. Here the CDR3 DNA reads TGTGCCAGCAGCTCAGCCGGGGCCGATGCGAGGGAGCAGTTCTTC.

This clone was observed a single time. The V gene is TRBV19, the J gene TRBJ1-5; a possible D gene is TRBD1 (5 bases). Germline V lookup: CDR1 LNHDA, CDR2 SQIVND (reference sequence). Trimming took 6 bases from V and 3 from J, leaving 18 bases between them. The CDR3 has 16 amino acids. The CDR3 protein is CASSDSRGDINQPQHF. The DNA of the CDR3 is TGTGCCAGTAGCGATTCGCGGGGGGATATCAATCAGCCCCAGCATTTT.

This clone has more than one count but fewer than ten. The V call is TRBV6-2 or TRBV6-3, the J call TRBJ2-2; tentative D call: TRBD1 (6 bases). The CDR3 length is 14 residues. Trimming removed 2 bases from V and 7 bases from J, with 11 bases in between. Germline V CDR1 and CDR2: MNHEY, SVGEGT. CDR3 protein: CASSYQAGVGELFF. CDR3 in DNA: TGTGCCAGCAGTTACCAAGCAGGGGTCGGGGAGCTGTTTTTT.

This clone was seen many times. The V gene is TRBV6-2 or TRBV6-3, the J gene TRBJ1-6, with TRBD1 matching over 8 bases. This CDR3 contains 14 residues. The ends lost 6 bases at V and 5 bases at J; junction bases unmatched: 3. Germline assignment: CDR1 MNHEY and CDR2 SVGEGT. The CDR3 coding sequence is TGTGCCAGCAGAAGGACAGGGAATAATTCACCCCTCCACTTT. It yields the protein CASRRTGNNSPLHF.

This clone was detected many times. V usage is TRBV3-1 and J usage is TRBJ1-4, with no clear D. Germline V CDR1 and CDR2: LGHDT, YNNKEL (reference sequence). The CDR3 is made up of 16 amino acids. Trimming removed 4 bases from V and 7 bases from J, with 19 bases in between. The CDR3 coding sequence is TGTGCCAGCAGCCGCCAAGTAGGCGGGCGGGGTGAAAAACTGTTTTTT. This translates into CASSRQVGGRGEKLFF. The whole variable domain, remainder taken from reference TRBV3-1 and TRBJ1-4, is DTAVSQTPKYLVTQMGNDKSIKCEQNLGHDTMYWYKQDSKKFLKIMFSYNNKELIINETVPNRFSPKSPDKAHLNLHINSLELGDSAVYFCASSRQVGGRGEKLFFGSGTQLSVL.

CDR3 sequence (DNA): TGTGCCAGCATTGATAAGGCAGGGCCCAATGAGCAGTTCTTC. Amino acids: CASIDKAGPNEQFF. The genes are TRBV6-1 and TRBJ2-1, with D perhaps TRBD1 (5 bases). Germline CDR1 is MNHNS and CDR2 is SASEGT. Trimming pared 7 bases from V and 6 bases from J, leaving 16 bases between. CDR3 size: 14 residues.

This clone was recorded many times. This rearrangement joins TRBV15 to TRBJ2-5, with D perhaps matching TRBD2 (6 bases). Trimming stripped 5 bases from V and 1 base from J, with 11 bases between. Looked up from germline, CDR1 is LNHNV and CDR2 is YYDKDF (reference sequence). The CDR3 runs 14 residues. The CDR3 loop reads CATSRREFQETQYF. CDR3 DNA: TGTGCCACCAGCCGCCGGGAGTTCCAAGAGACCCAGTACTTC. Combining the CDR3 with reference TRBV15 and TRBJ2-5 gives the whole variable domain DAMVIQNPRYQVTQFGKPVTLSCSQTLNHNVMYWYQQKSSQAPKLLFHYYDKDFNNEADTPDNFQSRRPNTSFCFLDIRSPGLGDTAMYLCATSRREFQETQYFGPGTRLLVL.

This chain links TRBV30 with TRBJ1-4; 9 nucleotides match TRBD1. The V segment lost 3 bases and the J segment 7 bases; nucleotides outside the gene matches: 15. The CDR3 consists of 17 residues. Germline V gene data show CDR1 as GTSNPN and CDR2 as SVGIG (reference sequence). The CDR3 protein is CAWSAGTGRLRVEKLFF. The CDR3 DNA reads TGTGCCTGGAGCGCAGGGACAGGGAGACTTCGGGTTGAAAAACTGTTTTTT.

This clone was picked up many times. The rearrangement links TRBV9 to TRBJ2-7; weak D call: TRBD2 (7 bases). The ends were cut back, 0 bases at V and 0 bases at J, with 13 bases in the middle. This CDR3 is 16 amino acids long. Germline CDR1 and CDR2: SGDLS and YYNGEE. CDR3 residues: CASSVGWGGSSYEQYF. CDR3 DNA sequence: TGTGCCAGCAGCGTAGGTTGGGGGGGCAGCTCCTACGAGCAGTACTTC.

The chain joins TRBV4-1 to TRBJ1-2; maybe TRBD1 (5 bases). Trimming stripped 3 bases from V and 4 bases from J, with 12 bases between. The length of the CDR3 is 14 residues. Germline V gene data show CDR1 as MGHRA and CDR2 as YSYEKL. The CDR3 DNA sequence: TGCGCCAGCAGCCAGAATACAGGAGCCTATGGCTACACCTTC. Its translation is CASSQNTGAYGYTF.

This clone came up many times. The V and J genes are TRBV7-2 and TRBJ1-6, with TRBD1 as a possible D gene (5 bases). V lost 1 base and J 8 bases, leaving 15 bases between the germline ends. Germline V gene lookup returns CDR1 SGHTA and CDR2 FQGNSA. The CDR3 consists of 16 residues. The CDR3 protein is CASSLGGTAGDSPLHF. The CDR3 bases are TGTGCCAGCAGCTTAGGAGGCACAGCGGGGGATTCACCCCTCCACTTT.